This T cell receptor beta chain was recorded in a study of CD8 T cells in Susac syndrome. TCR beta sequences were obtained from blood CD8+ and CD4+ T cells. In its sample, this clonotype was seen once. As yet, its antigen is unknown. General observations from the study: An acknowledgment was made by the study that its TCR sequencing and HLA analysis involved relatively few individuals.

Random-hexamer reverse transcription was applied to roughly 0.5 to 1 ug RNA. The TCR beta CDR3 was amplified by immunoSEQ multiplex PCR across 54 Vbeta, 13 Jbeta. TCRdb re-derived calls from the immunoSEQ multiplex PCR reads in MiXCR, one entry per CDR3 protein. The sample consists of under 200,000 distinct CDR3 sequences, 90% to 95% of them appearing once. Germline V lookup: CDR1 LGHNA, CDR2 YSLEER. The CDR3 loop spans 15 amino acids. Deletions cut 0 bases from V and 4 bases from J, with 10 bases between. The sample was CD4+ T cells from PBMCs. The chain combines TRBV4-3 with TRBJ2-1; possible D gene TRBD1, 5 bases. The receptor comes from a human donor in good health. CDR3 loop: CASSQDRQIYNEQFF. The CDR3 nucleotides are TGCGCCAGCAGCCAAGATCGACAGATATACAATGAGCAGTTCTTC.